This entry concerns a single T cell receptor beta chain. Per the authors' pipeline: Amplification with reference gene primers provided the estimates of nucleated cell counts. Clones were sequenced by immunoSEQ multiplex PCR, and TCRdb holds only the in-frame ones, with some missing. V, J and clone size are those of that table, while D and trimming were read from the DNA. The data show about 35,000 clones, with 75% to 90% seen just once and 35% to 55% held by the top ten. This CDR3 region has 13 residues. The ends were cut back, 5 bases at V and 3 bases at J, with 13 bases in the middle. The germline CDR1 and CDR2 sequences are GTSNPN and SVGIG (reference sequence). This record belongs to a study of blood T cell repertoires in COVID-19.

The chain employs TRBV30 and TRBJ1-2; D is undetermined. Sequencing was carried out using peripheral blood. This receptor was taken from a man aged 55 to 69 with active or convalescent COVID-19. The CDR3 nucleotides read TGTGCCTGGTCCCAAGGGCGGGACTATGGCTACACCTTC. Protein: CAWSQGRDYGYTF.